Presented here are 7 T cell receptor beta chains from one specimen sequenced in a study of blood T cell repertoires in COVID-19. Clones were read by immunoSEQ multiplex PCR, and TCRdb kept only the in-frame ones, dropping some. The sample lists roughly 250,000 clones, around 90% occurring once. The source material was PBMCs or T cells enriched from blood (not recorded which). The origin of the receptors is a woman aged 18-29 years who had recovered from COVID-19.

The chain has TRBV19 and TRBJ1-5; 7 nucleotides match TRBD1. This CDR3 is built from 13 residues. CDR1 is LNHDA, CDR2 SQIVND, per germline (reference sequence). Trimming cost V 8 bases and J 6 bases; bases outside gene matches: 7. The CDR3 nucleotides are TGTGCCAGTCGCGCAGGGGGTGGTCAGCCCCAGCATTTT. Translated, it gives CASRAGGGQPQHF.

V and J are TRBV4-1 and TRBJ2-7, with 7 bases that match TRBD2. The CDR3 has 15 amino acids. The J segment lost 2 bases and the V segment lost 5 bases, leaving 9 bases of the junction unmatched. Germline V gene data show CDR1 as MGHRA and CDR2 as YSYEKL. This CDR3 is CASSMRREPTYEQYF. CDR3 bases: TGCGCCAGCAGCATGAGGCGGGAGCCAACCTACGAGCAGTACTTC.

DNA for the CDR3: TGTGCCAGCAGCAAAGGGGACTCCCCTAGTGGCTACACCTTC. It specifies CASSKGDSPSGYTF. The V gene is TRBV21-1, the J gene TRBJ1-2. TRBV21-1 counts as a pseudogene. CDR3 size: 14 residues.

The rearrangement uses TRBV7-3 and TRBJ1-1, with TRBD1 matching over 8 bases. CDR3 length: 16 residues. Germline CDR1 is SGHTA and CDR2 is FQGTGA. V was pared by 5 bases and J by 5 bases, with 13 bases of the junction left unmatched. The CDR3 DNA reads TGTGCCAGCAGCGACGAGGCAGGGGGCGCTCGGACTGAAGCTTTCTTT. This codes for CASSDEAGGARTEAFF.

This chain uses TRBV7-9 with TRBJ2-6, with a weak D call TRBD1 (5 bases). Per the germline V gene, CDR1 is SEHNR and CDR2 is FQNEAQ (reference sequence). This CDR3 region has 15 residues. V was cut by 2 bases and J by 4 bases, with 9 bases left in between. CDR3 residues: CASSLLGAGANVLTF. The CDR3 DNA reads as TGTGCCAGCAGCTTACTAGGGGCGGGGGCCAACGTCCTGACTTTC.

The chain is built from TRBV13 and TRBJ1-4; TRBD1 matches 8 bases. Trimming removed 4 bases from V and 4 bases from J; junction bases left unmatched: 5. Per the germline V gene, CDR1 is PRHDT and CDR2 is FYEKMQ (reference sequence). CDR3 length: 15 amino acids. CDR3 amino acids: CASSSTGGSNEKLFF. CDR3 sequence (DNA): TGTGCCAGCAGCTCCACAGGGGGAAGTAATGAAAAACTGTTTTTT. Complete variable domain (other parts from reference TRBV13 and TRBJ1-4): AAGVIQSPRHLIKEKRETATLKCYPIPRHDTVYWYQQGPGQDPQFLISFYEKMQSDKGSIPDRFSAQQFSDYHSELNMSSLELGDSALYFCASSSTGGSNEKLFFGSGTQLSVL.

V gene TRBV24-1 combines with J gene TRBJ1-2, with 8 bases matching TRBD1. V shed 9 bases, J shed 5 bases, and the junction held 4 bases outside the gene matches. Germline loops: CDR1 KGHDR, CDR2 SFDVKD. There are 12 residues in the CDR3. The CDR3 bases are TGTGCCACCTCGGACAGGGCTTATGGCTACACCTTC. It encodes CATSDRAYGYTF.